This T cell receptor beta chain was identified in a study of CD8+ T cells in alopecia areata. Study-level points and caveats: Lesional scalp displayed greater clonality than normal scalp, most notably in alopecia totalis/universalis.

About this clone itself: Its antigen is not identified.

PBMCs, the starting material, were the source of sorted CD4+ and CD8+ T cells. In each case, RNA was isolated and then reverse transcribed into cDNA as the sequencing template. The table came from immunoSEQ multiplex PCR; TCRdb's copy has only in-frame clones and leaves some out. The sample lists 200,000 to 250,000 clones; 56% were seen once. The CDR3 consists of 14 residues. Germline-derived CDR1 and CDR2 are SGHRS and YFSETQ. V was pared by 4 bases and J by 6 bases, with 4 bases of the junction left unmatched. The receptor was derived from a human donor in good health. The chain is built from TRBV5-1 and TRBJ1-2, with 12 bases fitting TRBD1. Specimen: CD8+ T cells sorted from blood. CDR3 sequence: CASSRGTGGDGYTF. In nucleotides, the CDR3 is TGCGCCAGCAGCCGAGGGACAGGGGGCGATGGCTACACCTTC.